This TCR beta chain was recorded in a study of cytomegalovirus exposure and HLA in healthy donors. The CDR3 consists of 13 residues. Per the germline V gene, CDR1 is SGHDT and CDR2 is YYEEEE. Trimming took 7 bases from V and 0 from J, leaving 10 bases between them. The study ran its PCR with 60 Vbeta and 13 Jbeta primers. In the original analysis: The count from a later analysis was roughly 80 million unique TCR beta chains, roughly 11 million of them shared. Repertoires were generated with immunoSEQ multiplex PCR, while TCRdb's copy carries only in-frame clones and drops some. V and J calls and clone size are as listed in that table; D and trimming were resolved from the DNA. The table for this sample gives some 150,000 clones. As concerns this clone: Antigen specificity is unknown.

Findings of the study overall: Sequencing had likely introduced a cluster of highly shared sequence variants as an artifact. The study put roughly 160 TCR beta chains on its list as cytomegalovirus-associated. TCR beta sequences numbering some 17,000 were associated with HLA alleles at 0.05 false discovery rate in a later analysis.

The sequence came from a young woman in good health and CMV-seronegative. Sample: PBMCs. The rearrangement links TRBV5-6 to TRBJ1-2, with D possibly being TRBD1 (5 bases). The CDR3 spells CASQGRANYGYTF. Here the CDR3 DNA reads TGTGCCAGCCAGGGCAGGGCTAACTATGGCTACACCTTC.